Listed here are 20 T cell receptor beta chains from one sample, sequenced in a study of cytomegalovirus exposure and HLA in healthy donors. PCR primers comprised 60 Vbeta and 13 Jbeta primers. Profiled with immunoSEQ multiplex PCR; TCRdb holds only in-frame clones, not every one. In the table there are about 160,000 clones, 79% of which are singletons. The sequenced sample consisted of PBMCs. These receptors were obtained from a human donor in good health.

The V and J genes are TRBV13 and TRBJ1-1; 8 bases are shared with TRBD1. V shed 4 bases and J 0 bases; nucleotides not matched to a gene: 1. Germline V gene sequence: CDR1 PRHDT, CDR2 FYEKMQ (reference sequence). This CDR3 has 14 residues. CDR3 sequence: CASSWGQVNTEAFF. CDR3 bases: TGTGCCAGCAGCTGGGGACAGGTGAACACTGAAGCTTTCTTT.

The V gene is TRBV5-4, the J gene TRBJ2-3, with a possible D match to TRBD2 (6 bases). CDR1 SGHNT and CDR2 YYREEE come from the germline V gene (reference sequence). There are 14 residues in the CDR3. V lost 0 bases, J lost 5 bases, and 10 bases lay in between. CDR3: CASSLVTGRDTQYF. CDR3 in DNA: TGTGCCAGCAGCTTGGTTACCGGGAGAGATACGCAGTATTTT.

The chain joins TRBV7-8 to TRBJ2-1, with 9 bases lining up with TRBD2. This CDR3 has 18 residues. Germline CDR1 reads SGHVS; CDR2 reads FQNEAQ. With V trimmed by 2 bases and J by 5 bases, 13 bases remained unmatched. The CDR3 DNA reads TGTGCCAGCAGCTTACCATATAGCGGGAGAAGTGTCGACAATGAGCAGTTCTTC. It is translated as CASSLPYSGRSVDNEQFF.

The chain joins TRBV14 to TRBJ2-7; 7 bases align to TRBD2. The germline gives CDR1 SGHDN, CDR2 FVKESK. This CDR3 has 15 amino acids. V was clipped by 2 bases and J by 4 bases; unmatched bases: 8. In nucleotides, the CDR3 is TGTGCCAGCAGCCAAATAAGCGGGATAGAATACGAGCAGTACTTC. It yields the protein CASSQISGIEYEQYF.

The V and J genes are TRBV19 and TRBJ2-1; D not certain. Trimming removed 4 bases from V and 3 bases from J, with 13 bases in between. Germline CDR1 reads LNHDA; CDR2 reads SQIVND (reference sequence). The CDR3 runs 15 residues. The chain's CDR3 is CASSTLVPLYNEQFF. The CDR3 DNA follows: TGTGCCAGTAGTACCCTAGTGCCCCTCTACAATGAGCAGTTCTTC.

The chain carries TRBV10-3 and TRBJ2-2; TRBD1 is a possible D gene (5 bases). Germline V gene data show CDR1 as ENHRY and CDR2 as SYGVKD. CDR3 length: 13 residues. The V gene lost 5 bases and the J gene lost 1 base, with 5 bases spanning the gap. In DNA, the CDR3 is TGTGCCATCAGTACAGGGAACACCGGGGAGCTGTTTTTT. Protein sequence: CAISTGNTGELFF.

In its sample, this clone was seen once. J is TRBJ1-2 and V is TRBV29-1; D is possibly TRBD1 (6 bases). The CDR3 is 15 residues long. Germline CDR1 and CDR2: SQVTM and ANQGSEA. Trimming left V 7 bases short and J 8 bases short, with 26 bases between. CDR3 sequence (DNA): TGCAGCGCCGGGGGGGCCGCAGGGGTCGTCTTAGGCTACACCTTC. Amino acids: CSAGGAAGVVLGYTF. The entire variable domain, with the rest obtained from reference TRBV29-1 and TRBJ1-2, is as follows: SAVISQKPSRDICQRGTSLTIQCQVDSQVTMMFWYRQQPGQSLTLIATANQGSEATYESGFVIDKFPISRPNLTFSTLTVSNMSPEDSSIYLCSAGGAAGVVLGYTFGSGTRLTVV.

The chain is built from TRBV4-1 and TRBJ1-4; a possible D gene is TRBD1 (5 bases). Germline V gene lookup returns CDR1 MGHRA and CDR2 YSYEKL. The CDR3 runs 16 residues. The V gene lost 1 base and the J gene lost 0 bases, with 9 bases spanning the gap. The CDR3 sequence is CASSQVGGSTNEKLFF. As DNA, the CDR3 is TGCGCCAGCAGCCAAGTTGGGGGGTCAACTAATGAAAAACTGTTTTTT.

This clone has only a few counts. This chain links TRBV9 with TRBJ2-3, with D possibly TRBD2 on 5 matching bases. The CDR3 is made up of 12 amino acids. V was clipped by 8 bases and J by 2 bases, with 9 bases between them. CDR1 and CDR2 (germline): SGDLS, YYNGEE. The CDR3 sequence is CARDCSTDTQYF. In nucleotides, the CDR3 is TGTGCCAGGGACTGTTCCACAGATACGCAGTATTTT.

This chain links TRBV27 with TRBJ1-6, with TRBD1 as a possible D gene (5 bases). With 5 bases removed from V and 8 bases from J, the gap between germline ends came to 19 bases. Germline CDR1 reads MNHEY; CDR2 reads SMNVEV (reference sequence). The CDR3 sequence is 16 residues long. CDR3 sequence: CASSTTRTRDYSPLHF. CDR3 DNA: TGTGCCAGCAGTACGACCCGGACAAGAGACTATTCACCCCTCCACTTT.

The V gene is TRBV11-2, the J gene TRBJ2-7; D is possibly TRBD1 (6 bases). This CDR3 comprises 16 residues. The germline V gene has CDR1 SGHAT and CDR2 FQNNGV. Trimming removed 5 bases at V and 0 bases at J, with 17 bases between. Here the CDR3 reads CASSPYSRGPSYEQYF. Written as DNA, the CDR3 is TGTGCCAGCAGCCCCTACAGCAGGGGTCCCTCCTACGAGCAGTACTTC.

This chain connects TRBV4-2 to TRBJ2-1; 10 positions agree with TRBD2. The CDR3 length is 17 residues. The trim removed 1 base at V and 5 bases at J, leaving 8 bases unmatched. Germline V gene data show CDR1 as LGHNA and CDR2 as YNFKEQ. CDR3 sequence: CASSQVLRLAGDNEQFF. The CDR3 DNA reads TGTGCCAGCAGCCAAGTCCTCAGACTAGCGGGCGACAATGAGCAGTTCTTC.

This clone was picked up a small number of times. The rearrangement links TRBV5-8 to TRBJ2-1; a weak D match, TRBD2 (5 bases). Germline CDR1 and CDR2: SGHTS and YDEGEE. V shed 7 bases and J shed 2 bases, with 25 bases lying between them. The CDR3 is 18 amino acids. The CDR3 protein is CASPPRFSGILTYNEQFF. The CDR3 coding sequence is TGTGCCAGCCCCCCCCGGTTTTCGGGAATACTTACCTACAATGAGCAGTTCTTC.

As to this clone: This CDR3 fails to terminate in the conserved phenylalanine or tryptophan, so it likely reflects a read error. V gene TRBV5-1 combines with J gene TRBJ1-2, with a possible D match to TRBD1 (5 bases). The CDR3 length is 13 residues. Trimming removed 3 bases at V and 7 bases at J, with 13 bases between. Germline V CDR1 and CDR2: SGHRS, YFSETQ. CDR3 region: CASSSDRPTGYTL. The CDR3 nucleotides read TGCGCCAGCAGCTCAGACAGACCCACTGGCTACACCCTC.

The J gene is TRBJ2-5, the V gene TRBV6-5, with 7 bases aligning to TRBD1. The CDR3 is 15 amino acids. The junction had 10 bases not matched to a gene; V was cut back by 5 bases and J by 4 bases. Germline CDR1 MNHEY, CDR2 SVGAGI. The CDR3 protein is CASSQINRGSETQYF. Written as DNA, the CDR3 is TGTGCCAGCAGTCAGATTAACAGGGGTTCAGAGACCCAGTACTTC.

The genes are TRBV9 and TRBJ2-3; 11 bases line up with TRBD2. Germline CDR1 SGDLS, CDR2 YYNGEE. The CDR3 consists of 15 residues. J lost 5 bases, V lost 2 bases, and 4 bases had no gene match. CDR3 residues: CASSVMTSGVDTQYF. DNA for the CDR3: TGTGCCAGCAGCGTTATGACTAGCGGGGTAGATACGCAGTATTTT.

The chain joins TRBV4-1 to TRBJ2-7; 8 bases align to TRBD1. This CDR3 contains 15 residues. The J segment lost 2 bases and the V segment lost 2 bases, leaving 5 bases of the junction unmatched. Germline CDR1 MGHRA, CDR2 YSYEKL. CDR3 residues: CASSQSRQGTYEQYF. DNA of the CDR3: TGCGCCAGCAGCCAAAGCAGACAGGGGACCTACGAGCAGTACTTC.

V is TRBV10-1 and J is TRBJ1-1; D may be TRBD1 (6 bases). The CDR3 is 14 amino acids. Per germline, CDR1 WNHNN and CDR2 SYGVQD (reference sequence). V was trimmed by 3 bases and J by 1 base, leaving 9 bases between them. As DNA, the CDR3 is TGCGCCAGCAGTGACAGGGGACGGAACACTGAAGCTTTCTTT. This codes for CASSDRGRNTEAFF.

V usage is TRBV5-6 and J usage is TRBJ1-6, with D possibly TRBD1 on 6 matching bases. The germline V gene has CDR1 SGHDT and CDR2 YYEEEE. The length of the CDR3 is 14 residues. V was cut by 4 bases and J by 4 bases, with 9 bases left in between. CDR3 region: CASSGQGYNSPLHF. The CDR3 DNA reads TGTGCCAGCAGCGGTCAGGGGTATAATTCACCCCTCCACTTT.

The V call is TRBV5-5, the J call TRBJ2-3; weak D call: TRBD2 (5 bases). Germline-derived CDR1 and CDR2 are SGHKS and YYEKEE (reference sequence). The length of the CDR3 is 13 residues. V was clipped by 2 bases and J by 4 bases, with 8 bases between them. CDR3 DNA sequence: TGTGCCAGCAGCTTCGTCGGGGCAGATACGCAGTATTTT. This encodes CASSFVGADTQYF.